The rows below give T cell receptor beta chains drawn from one sample of a study of blood T cell repertoires in COVID-19. Clones were sequenced by immunoSEQ multiplex PCR, and TCRdb holds only the in-frame ones, with some missing. The data contain tens of thousands of clones, 80% to 90% of them singletons. What was sequenced was peripheral blood. These receptors all come from a human donor in a cohort sampled during active COVID-19. The CDR3 runs from the conserved cysteine through the conserved F or W. Each record gives: J gene, V gene, clone size, D gene, CDR3 DNA, CDR3 protein. A D gene is named only where the DNA matches it firmly. Size tells how often a clone was seen (once, few, many) or the class of an expanded clone, and some rows leave it out.

TRBJ2-7,TRBV6-6,-,-,TGTGCCAGCAGTTACGTCCGGTACGAGCAGTACTTC,CASSYVRYEQYF
TRBJ1-5,TRBV28,-,TRBD1,TGTGCCAGCGAGGACAGGTTCAATCAGCCCCAGCATTTT,CASEDRFNQPQHF
TRBJ2-1,TRBV30,-,TRBD2,TGTGCCTGGAGTCCCCCGGGACTAGCGGGGTACAATGAGCAGTTCTTC,CAWSPPGLAGYNEQFF
TRBJ2-5,TRBV6-5,-,-,TGTGCCAGCACCCGCACCTGGGCAGGACAAGAGACCCAGTACTTC,CASTRTWAGQETQYF
TRBJ2-2,TRBV6-5,-,-,TGTGCCAGCAGGGGCCGACCGAACACCGGGGAGCTGTTTTTT,CASRGRPNTGELFF
TRBJ2-1,TRBV3-1/TRBV3-2,-,TRBD2,TGTGCCAGCAGCCGGGGGACTAGTGGTGAGCAGTTCTTC,CASSRGTSGEQFF
TRBJ2-3,TRBV5-4,-,TRBD2,TGTGCCAGCAGCTCCGGGACTAGCGGGACCTCTGGCACAGATACGCAGTATTTT,CASSSGTSGTSGTDTQYF
TRBJ2-3,TRBV28,once,TRBD1,TGTGCCAGCAGTTTGATATCAGGGGGAGACACAGATACGCAGTATTTT,CASSLISGGDTDTQYF
TRBJ2-7,TRBV10-3,-,-,TGTGCCATCAGTGGTGACAGCTACGAGCAGTACTTC,CAISGDSYEQYF
TRBJ2-5,TRBV7-2,-,-,TGTGCCAGCAGCTTAGACGAGGGAGAGGCCCAGTACTTC,CASSLDEGEAQYF
TRBJ2-1,TRBV5-1,-,-,TGCGCCAGCAGGGCGGAGGACGCCTACAATGAGCAGTTCTTC,CASRAEDAYNEQFF
TRBJ2-1,TRBV2,-,TRBD2,TGTGCCAGCAGTCTTAGCGGGAGGGACGATGAGCAGTTCTTC,CASSLSGRDDEQFF
TRBJ2-1,TRBV28,-,TRBD2,TGTGCCAGCAGTTTACCCGCGGGAGTTTACAATGAGCAGTTCTTC,CASSLPAGVYNEQFF
TRBJ1-1,TRBV5-1,-,-,TGCGCCAGCAGCTTAATAGCGACTGAAGCTTTCTTT,CASSLIATEAFF
TRBJ1-2,TRBV27,few,TRBD1,TGTGCCAGCAGTTCACAATGGACAGGGATCCCTAACTATGGCTACACCTTC,CASSSQWTGIPNYGYTF
TRBJ2-5,TRBV20-1,-,-,TGCAGTGGGAGGTACCAAGAGACCCAGTACTTC,CSGRYQETQYF
TRBJ2-3,TRBV7-2,once,TRBD2,TGTGCCAGCAGCACACGACTAGCGGGAGGCACAGATACGCAGTATTTT,CASSTRLAGGTDTQYF
TRBJ1-1,TRBV19,-,TRBD1,TGTGCCAGTAGTACCTCGGACAGGGGGGACACTGAAGCTTTCTTT,CASSTSDRGDTEAFF
TRBJ1-2,TRBV29-1,-,-,TGCAGCGTTGAGGGTTCGGCAGAGGATGGCTACACCTTC,CSVEGSAEDGYTF
TRBJ2-7,TRBV24-1,-,-,TGTGCCACCAGTCAGGGCTACGAGCAGTACTTC,CATSQGYEQYF
TRBJ2-1,TRBV6-5,once,-,TGTGCCAGCATGCCGGAGGGGGCACTTGCATATGAGCAGTTCTTC,CASMPEGALAYEQFF
TRBJ1-1,TRBV7-8,few,-,TGTGCCAGCACGAATTACAGGGTTGGATCTTTGGGCACGAACACTGAAGCTTTCTTT,CASTNYRVGSLGTNTEAFF
TRBJ1-2,TRBV15,-,TRBD1,TGTGCCACCAGCAGAGGCGGGACAGGGAGGTATGGCTACACCTTC,CATSRGGTGRYGYTF
TRBJ2-1,TRBV9,-,TRBD2,TGTGCCAGCAGCGCTCTTAGCGGGAGTGTTAATGAGCAGTTCTTC,CASSALSGSVNEQFF
TRBJ2-2,TRBV4-1,-,TRBD2,TGCGCCAGCAGCCAAGAAAGGGGGACTAGCGGAACCATGAACACCGGGGAGCTGTTTTTT,CASSQERGTSGTMNTGELFF
TRBJ2-7,TRBV11-2,-,-,TGTGCCAGCAGCCCGCCACGATTCCAACACACCTCCTACGAGCAGTACTTC,CASSPPRFQHTSYEQYF
TRBJ1-1,TRBV6-1,-,TRBD1,TGTGCCAGCAGTGGGGGGGCAGGGGGACTCCTAGGGAACACTGAAGCTTTCTTT,CASSGGAGGLLGNTEAFF
TRBJ2-7,TRBV7-8,-,-,TGTGCCAGCAGCCCGGTTGGTAGCGCTTCATACGAGCAGTACTTC,CASSPVGSASYEQYF
TRBJ1-1,TRBV28,-,-,TGTGCCAGCACCCTTTCCCCTGTCACTGAAGCTTTCTTT,CASTLSPVTEAFF
TRBJ2-5,TRBV24-1,-,-,TGTGCCACCAGTGATTCCCCGGGACTTCAAGAGACCCAGTACTTC,CATSDSPGLQETQYF
TRBJ2-3,TRBV28,-,-,TGTGCCAGCCAATCGGGAGCCGATACGCAGTATTTT,CASQSGADTQYF
TRBJ2-5,TRBV7-2,-,-,TGTGCCAGCAGCTTATTCTTGACGGACTTCCAAGAGACCCAGTACTTC,CASSLFLTDFQETQYF
TRBJ2-3,TRBV24-1,-,TRBD2,TGTGCCACCAGATCCGGGACTAGCGGCACAGATACGCAGTATTTT,CATRSGTSGTDTQYF
TRBJ1-1,TRBV24-1,once,TRBD1,TGTGCCACCAGTGACTCCGGGACAGGGGGCTTTAAAGCTTTCTTT,CATSDSGTGGFKAFF